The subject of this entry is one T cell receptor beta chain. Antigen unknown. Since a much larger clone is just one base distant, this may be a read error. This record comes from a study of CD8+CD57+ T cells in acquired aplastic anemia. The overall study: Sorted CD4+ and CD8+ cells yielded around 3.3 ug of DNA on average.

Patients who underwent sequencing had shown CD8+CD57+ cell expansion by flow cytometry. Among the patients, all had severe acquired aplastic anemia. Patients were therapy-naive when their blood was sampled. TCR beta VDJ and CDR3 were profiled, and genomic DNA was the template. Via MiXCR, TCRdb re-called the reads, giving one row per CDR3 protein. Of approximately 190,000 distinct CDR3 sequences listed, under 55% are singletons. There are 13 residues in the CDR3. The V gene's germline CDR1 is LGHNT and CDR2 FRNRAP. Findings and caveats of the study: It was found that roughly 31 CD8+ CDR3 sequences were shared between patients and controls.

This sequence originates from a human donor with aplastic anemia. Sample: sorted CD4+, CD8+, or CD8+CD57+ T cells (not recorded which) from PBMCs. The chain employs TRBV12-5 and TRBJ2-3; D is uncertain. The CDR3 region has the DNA TGTGCTTGTGGTGCCCTTCCCACAGATACGCAGTATTTT. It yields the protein CACGALPTDTQYF.